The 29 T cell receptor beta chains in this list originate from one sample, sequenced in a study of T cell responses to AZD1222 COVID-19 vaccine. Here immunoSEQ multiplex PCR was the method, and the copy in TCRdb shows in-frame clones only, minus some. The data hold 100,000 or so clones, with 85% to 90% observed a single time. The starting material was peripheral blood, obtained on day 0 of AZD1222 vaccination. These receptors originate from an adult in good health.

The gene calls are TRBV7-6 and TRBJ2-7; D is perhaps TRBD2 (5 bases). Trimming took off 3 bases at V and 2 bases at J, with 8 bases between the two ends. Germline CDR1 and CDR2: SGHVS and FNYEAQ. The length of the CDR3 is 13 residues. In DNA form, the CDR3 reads TGTGCCAGCAGCTTGGACTCACCCTACGAGCAGTACTTC. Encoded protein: CASSLDSPYEQYF.

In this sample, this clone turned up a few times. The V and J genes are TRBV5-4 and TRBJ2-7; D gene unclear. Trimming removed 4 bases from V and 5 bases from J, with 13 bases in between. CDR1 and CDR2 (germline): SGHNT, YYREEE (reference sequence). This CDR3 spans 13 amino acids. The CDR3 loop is CASSPERENEQYF. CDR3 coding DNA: TGTGCCAGCAGCCCCGAGAGAGAAAACGAGCAGTACTTC.

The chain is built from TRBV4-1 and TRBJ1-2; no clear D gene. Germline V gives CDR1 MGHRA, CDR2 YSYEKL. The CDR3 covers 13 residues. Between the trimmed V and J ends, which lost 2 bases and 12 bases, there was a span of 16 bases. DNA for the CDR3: TGCGCCAGCAGCCAAATCGGTGTGAGAGGTCACACCTTC. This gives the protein CASSQIGVRGHTF.

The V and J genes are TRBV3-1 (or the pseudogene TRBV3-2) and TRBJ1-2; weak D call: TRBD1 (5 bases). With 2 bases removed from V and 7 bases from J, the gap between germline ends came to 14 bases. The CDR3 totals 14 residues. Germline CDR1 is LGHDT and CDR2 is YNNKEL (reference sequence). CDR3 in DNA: TGTGCCAGCAGCCAAACCGGGACTACGGGTGGCTACACCTTC. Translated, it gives CASSQTGTTGGYTF.

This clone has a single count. CDR3 in DNA: TGTGCCAGCAGCTTAGAACAGGGGCTCAATCAGCCCCAGCATTTT. Translation gives CASSLEQGLNQPQHF. The V gene is TRBV7-2, the J gene TRBJ1-5, with 7 bases identical to TRBD1. The CDR3 spans 15 residues. The V gene's germline CDR1 is SGHTA and CDR2 FQGNSA. V lost 1 base and J lost 3; bases outside the gene matches: 3.

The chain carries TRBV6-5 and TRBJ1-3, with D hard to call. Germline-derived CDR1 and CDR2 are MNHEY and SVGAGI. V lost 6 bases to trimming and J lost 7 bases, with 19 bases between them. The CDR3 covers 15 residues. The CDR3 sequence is CASSYLVGPGNTIYF. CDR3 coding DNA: TGTGCCAGCAGCTATTTAGTCGGGCCCGGGAACACCATATATTTT.

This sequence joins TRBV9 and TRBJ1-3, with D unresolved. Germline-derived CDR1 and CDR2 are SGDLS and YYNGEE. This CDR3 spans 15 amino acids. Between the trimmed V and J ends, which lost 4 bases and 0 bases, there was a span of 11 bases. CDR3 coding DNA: TGTGCCAGCAGCCACGACGGGAACTCTGGAAACACCATATATTTT. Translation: CASSHDGNSGNTIYF. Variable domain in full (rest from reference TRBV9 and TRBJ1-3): DSGVTQTPKHLITATGQRVTLRCSPRSGDLSVYWYQQSLDQGLQFLIQYYNGEERAKGNILERFSAQQFPDLHSELNLSSLELGDSALYFCASSHDGNSGNTIYFGEGSWLTVV.

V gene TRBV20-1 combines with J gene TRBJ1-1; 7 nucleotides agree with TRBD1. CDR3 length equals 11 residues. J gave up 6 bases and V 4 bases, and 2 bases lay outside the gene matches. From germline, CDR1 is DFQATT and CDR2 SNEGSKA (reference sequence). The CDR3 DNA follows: TGCAGTGCTACCGACAGGGCTGAAGCTTTCTTT. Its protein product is CSATDRAEAFF.

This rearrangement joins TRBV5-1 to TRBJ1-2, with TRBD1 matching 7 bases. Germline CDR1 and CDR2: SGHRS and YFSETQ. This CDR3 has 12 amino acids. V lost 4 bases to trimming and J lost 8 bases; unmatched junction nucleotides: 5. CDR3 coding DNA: TGCGCCAGCAGCGAGCAGGGGGAGGGCTACACCTTC. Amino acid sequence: CASSEQGEGYTF. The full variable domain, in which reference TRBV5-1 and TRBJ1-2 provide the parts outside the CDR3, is KAGVTQTPRYLIKTRGQQVTLSCSPISGHRSVSWYQQTPGQGLQFLFEYFSETQRNKGNFPGRFSGRQFSNSRSEMNVSTLELGDSALYLCASSEQGEGYTFGSGTRLTVV.

CDR3 coding DNA: TGTGCCAGCAGCCAATCGTACGGAACTGGAAACACCATATATTTT. Residues: CASSQSYGTGNTIYF. The rearrangement links TRBV16 to TRBJ1-3; no definite D call. The CDR3 loop spans 15 amino acids. The V end was cut by 0 bases, the J end by 2 bases, with 8 bases between. The germline gives CDR1 KGHSY, CDR2 FQNENV.

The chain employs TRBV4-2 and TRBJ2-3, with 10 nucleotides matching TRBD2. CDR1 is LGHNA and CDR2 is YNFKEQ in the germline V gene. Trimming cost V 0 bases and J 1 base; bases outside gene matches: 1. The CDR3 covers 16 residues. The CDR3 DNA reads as TGTGCCAGCAGCCAAGATCTAGCGGGGGGCACAGATACGCAGTATTTT. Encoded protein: CASSQDLAGGTDTQYF.

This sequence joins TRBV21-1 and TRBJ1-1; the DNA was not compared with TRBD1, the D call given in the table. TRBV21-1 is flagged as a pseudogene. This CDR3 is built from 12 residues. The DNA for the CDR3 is TGTGCCAGCAGCCCTAAAACAGGGGGAGCTTTCTTT. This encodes CASSPKTGGAFF.

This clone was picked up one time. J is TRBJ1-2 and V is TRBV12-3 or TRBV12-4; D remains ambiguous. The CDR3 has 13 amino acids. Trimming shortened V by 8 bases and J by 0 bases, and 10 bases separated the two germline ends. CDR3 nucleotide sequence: TGTGCCAGCGGCCCAAGAGCTAACTATGGCTACACCTTC. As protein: CASGPRANYGYTF.

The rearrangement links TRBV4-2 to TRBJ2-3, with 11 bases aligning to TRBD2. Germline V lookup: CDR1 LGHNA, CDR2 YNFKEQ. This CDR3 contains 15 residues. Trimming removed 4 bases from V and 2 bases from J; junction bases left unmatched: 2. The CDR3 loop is CASSLSGGATDTQYF. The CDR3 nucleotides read TGTGCCAGCAGCCTTAGCGGGGGGGCCACAGATACGCAGTATTTT.

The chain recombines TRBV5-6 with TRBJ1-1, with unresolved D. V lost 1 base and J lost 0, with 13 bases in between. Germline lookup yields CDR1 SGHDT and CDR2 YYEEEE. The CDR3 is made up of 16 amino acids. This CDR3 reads CASSLNPSTLNTEAFF. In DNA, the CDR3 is TGTGCCAGCAGCTTGAATCCTTCCACGTTGAACACTGAAGCTTTCTTT.

Here the CDR3 reads CSASRLGVGISTDTQYF. In nucleotides, the CDR3 is TGCAGTGCTAGTAGGCTTGGGGTGGGAATTAGCACAGATACGCAGTATTTT. The chain combines TRBV20-1 with TRBJ2-3; D uncertain. The germline V gene has CDR1 DFQATT and CDR2 SNEGSKA (reference sequence). V was pared by 3 bases and J by 0 bases, with 19 bases between. CDR3 length: 17 amino acids.

The CDR3 reads CASSLGLNYGYTF. The CDR3 nucleotides read TGTGCCAGCAGCTTAGGACTAAACTATGGCTACACCTTC. The chain has TRBV7-2 and TRBJ1-2; no firm D call. CDR1 is SGHTA and CDR2 is FQGNSA in the germline V gene. The CDR3 is 13 residues long. V lost 1 base to trimming and J lost 2 bases, with 5 bases between them.

The CDR3 DNA reads TGTGCCTGGAGTTTAGCGGGGACGTCGACCCAGTACTTC. This translates into CAWSLAGTSTQYF. The chain uses TRBV30 and TRBJ2-5; TRBD2 matches at 8 bases. Germline V gives CDR1 GTSNPN, CDR2 SVGIG (reference sequence). The CDR3 runs to 13 residues. V was pared by 2 bases and J by 7 bases, with 6 bases of the junction left unmatched. Complete variable domain (other parts from reference TRBV30 and TRBJ2-5): SQTIHQWPATLVQPVGSPLSLECTVEGTSNPNLYWYRQAAGRGLQLLFYSVGIGQISSEVPQNLSASRPQDRQFILSSKKLLLSDSGFYLCAWSLAGTSTQYFGPGTRLLVL.

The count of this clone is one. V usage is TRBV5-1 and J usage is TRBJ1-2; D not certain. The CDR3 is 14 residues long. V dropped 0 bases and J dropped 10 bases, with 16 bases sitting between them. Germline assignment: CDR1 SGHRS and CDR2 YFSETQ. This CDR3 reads CASSLDPDNPLYTF. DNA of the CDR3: TGCGCCAGCAGCTTGGATCCCGACAATCCCCTCTACACCTTC.

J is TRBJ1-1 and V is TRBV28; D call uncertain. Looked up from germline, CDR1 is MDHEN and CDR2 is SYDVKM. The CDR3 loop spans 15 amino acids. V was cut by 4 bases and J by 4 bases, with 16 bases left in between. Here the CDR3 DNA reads TGTGCCAGCAGTTACGTGGTTGGGTCGGGCACTGAAGCTTTCTTT. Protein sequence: CASSYVVGSGTEAFF. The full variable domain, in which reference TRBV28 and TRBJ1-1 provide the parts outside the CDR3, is DVKVTQSSRYLVKRTGEKVFLECVQDMDHENMFWYRQDPGLGLRLIYFSYDVKMKEKGDIPEGYSVSREKKERFSLILESASTNQTSMYLCASSYVVGSGTEAFFGQGTRLTVV.

CDR3 loop: CASSIDHGGGLSNEQFF. In DNA, the CDR3 is TGTGCCAGTAGTATAGATCATGGGGGGGGGTTAAGCAATGAGCAGTTCTTC. V and J are TRBV19 and TRBJ2-1; 7 nucleotides agree with TRBD2. After removal of 0 bases from V and 6 bases from J, the junction contained 11 bases not matched to a gene. Germline CDR1 and CDR2: LNHDA and SQIVND (reference sequence). This CDR3 spans 17 amino acids.

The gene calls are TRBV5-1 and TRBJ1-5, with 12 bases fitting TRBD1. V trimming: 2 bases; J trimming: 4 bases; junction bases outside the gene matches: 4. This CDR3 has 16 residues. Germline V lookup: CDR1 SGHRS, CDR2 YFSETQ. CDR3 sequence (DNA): TGCGCCAGCAGCTTAGGGACAGGGGGCCCGAATCAGCCCCAGCATTTT. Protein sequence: CASSLGTGGPNQPQHF. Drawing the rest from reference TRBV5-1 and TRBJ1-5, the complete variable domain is KAGVTQTPRYLIKTRGQQVTLSCSPISGHRSVSWYQQTPGQGLQFLFEYFSETQRNKGNFPGRFSGRQFSNSRSEMNVSTLELGDSALYLCASSLGTGGPNQPQHFGDGTRLSIL.

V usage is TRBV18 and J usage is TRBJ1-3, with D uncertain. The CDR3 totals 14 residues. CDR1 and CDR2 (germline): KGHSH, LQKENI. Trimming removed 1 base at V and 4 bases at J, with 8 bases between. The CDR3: CASSPRREGNTIYF. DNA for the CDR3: TGTGCCAGCTCACCACGCCGGGAAGGAAACACCATATATTTT.

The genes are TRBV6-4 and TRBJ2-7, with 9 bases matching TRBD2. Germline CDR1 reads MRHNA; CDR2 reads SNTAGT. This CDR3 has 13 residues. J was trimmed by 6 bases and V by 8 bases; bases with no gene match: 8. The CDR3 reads CASAQGLAGEQYF. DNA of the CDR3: TGTGCCAGCGCGCAGGGACTAGCCGGCGAGCAGTACTTC.

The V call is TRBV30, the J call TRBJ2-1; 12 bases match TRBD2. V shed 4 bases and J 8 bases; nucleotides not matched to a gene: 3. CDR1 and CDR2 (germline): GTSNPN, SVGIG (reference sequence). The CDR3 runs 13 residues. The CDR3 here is CAWMTSGGYEQFF. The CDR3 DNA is TGTGCCTGGATGACTAGCGGGGGTTATGAGCAGTTCTTC.

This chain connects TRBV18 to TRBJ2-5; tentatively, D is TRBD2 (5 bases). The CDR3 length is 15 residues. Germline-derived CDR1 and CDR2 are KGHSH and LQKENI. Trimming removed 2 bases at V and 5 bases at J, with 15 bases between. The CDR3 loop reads CASSPSKLEFETQYF. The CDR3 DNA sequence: TGTGCCAGCTCACCAAGCAAACTAGAATTTGAGACCCAGTACTTC. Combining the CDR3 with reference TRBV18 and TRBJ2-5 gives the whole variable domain NAGVMQNPRHLVRRRGQEARLRCSPMKGHSHVYWYRQLPEEGLKFMVYLQKENIIDESGMPKERFSAEFPKEGPSILRIQQVVRGDSAAYFCASSPSKLEFETQYFGPGTRLLVL.

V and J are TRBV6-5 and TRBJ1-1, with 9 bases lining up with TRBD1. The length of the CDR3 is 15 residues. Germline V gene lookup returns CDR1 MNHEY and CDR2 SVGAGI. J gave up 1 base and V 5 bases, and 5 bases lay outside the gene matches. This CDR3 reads CASSRTGVRNTEAFF. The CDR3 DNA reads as TGTGCCAGCAGTCGGACAGGGGTTAGGAACACTGAAGCTTTCTTT.

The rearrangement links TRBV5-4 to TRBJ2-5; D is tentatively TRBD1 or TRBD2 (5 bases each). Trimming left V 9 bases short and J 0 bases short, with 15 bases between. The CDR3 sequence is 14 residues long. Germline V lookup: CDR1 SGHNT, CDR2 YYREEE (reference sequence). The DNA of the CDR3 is TGTGCCACGGCTCGGGACCAAAACCAAGAGACCCAGTACTTC. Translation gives CATARDQNQETQYF.

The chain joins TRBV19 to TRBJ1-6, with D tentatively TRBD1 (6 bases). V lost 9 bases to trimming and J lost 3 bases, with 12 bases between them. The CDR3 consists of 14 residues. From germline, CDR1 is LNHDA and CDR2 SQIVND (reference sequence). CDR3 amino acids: CASSGADYNSPLHF. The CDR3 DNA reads TGTGCCAGCTCGGGGGCGGACTATAATTCACCCCTCCACTTT.